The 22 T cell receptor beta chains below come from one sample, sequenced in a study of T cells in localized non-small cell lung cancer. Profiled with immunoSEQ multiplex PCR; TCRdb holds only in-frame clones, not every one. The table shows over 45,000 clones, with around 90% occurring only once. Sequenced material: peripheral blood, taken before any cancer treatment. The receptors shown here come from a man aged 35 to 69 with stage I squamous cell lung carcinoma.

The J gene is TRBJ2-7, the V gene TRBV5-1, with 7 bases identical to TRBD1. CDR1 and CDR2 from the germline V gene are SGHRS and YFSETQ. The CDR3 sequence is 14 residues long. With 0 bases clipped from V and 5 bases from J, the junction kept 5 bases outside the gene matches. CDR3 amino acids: CASSLEQGFHEQYF. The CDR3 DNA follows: TGCGCCAGCAGCTTGGAACAGGGGTTTCACGAGCAGTACTTC.

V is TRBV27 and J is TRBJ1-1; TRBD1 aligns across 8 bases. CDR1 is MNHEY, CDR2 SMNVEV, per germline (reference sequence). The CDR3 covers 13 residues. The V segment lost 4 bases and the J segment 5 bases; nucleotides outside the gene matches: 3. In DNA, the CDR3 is TGTGCCAGCAGTTACCGGACAGGGACTGAAGCTTTCTTT. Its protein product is CASSYRTGTEAFF.

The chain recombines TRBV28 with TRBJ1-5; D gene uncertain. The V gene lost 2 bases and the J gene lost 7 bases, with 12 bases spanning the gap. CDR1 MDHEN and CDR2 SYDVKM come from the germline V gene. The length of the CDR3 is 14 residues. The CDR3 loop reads CASSLAQIGQPQHF. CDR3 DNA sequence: TGTGCCAGCAGTTTAGCCCAGATAGGCCAGCCCCAGCATTTT.

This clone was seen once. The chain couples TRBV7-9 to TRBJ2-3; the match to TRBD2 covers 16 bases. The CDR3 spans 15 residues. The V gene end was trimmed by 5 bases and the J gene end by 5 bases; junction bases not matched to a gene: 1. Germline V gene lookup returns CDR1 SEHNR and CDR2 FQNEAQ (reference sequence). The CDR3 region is CASSGTSGRGDTQYF. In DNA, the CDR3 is TGTGCCAGCAGCGGGACTAGCGGGAGGGGAGATACGCAGTATTTT.

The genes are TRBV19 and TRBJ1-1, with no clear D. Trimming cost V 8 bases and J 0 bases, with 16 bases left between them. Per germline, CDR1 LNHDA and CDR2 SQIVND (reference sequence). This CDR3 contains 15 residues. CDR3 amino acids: CASVIRGGMNTEAFF. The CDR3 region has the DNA TGTGCCAGTGTTATTCGGGGAGGTATGAACACTGAAGCTTTCTTT.

CDR3 region: CASTRGAEQYF. In DNA, the CDR3 is TGTGCCAGCACCCGGGGAGCCGAGCAGTACTTC. The chain employs TRBV5-4 and TRBJ2-7; TRBD2 might be the D (5 bases). Germline values: CDR1 SGHNT, CDR2 YYREEE (reference sequence). The CDR3 runs 11 residues. The V end lost 6 bases, the J end lost 6 bases, and 10 bases lay between the germline ends. The full variable domain, with the rest looked up from reference TRBV5-4 and TRBJ2-7, is ETGVTQSPTHLIKTRGQQVTLRCSSQSGHNTVSWYQQALGQGPQFIFQYYREEENGRGNFPPRFSGLQFPNYSSELNVNALELDDSALYLCASTRGAEQYFGPGTRLTVT.

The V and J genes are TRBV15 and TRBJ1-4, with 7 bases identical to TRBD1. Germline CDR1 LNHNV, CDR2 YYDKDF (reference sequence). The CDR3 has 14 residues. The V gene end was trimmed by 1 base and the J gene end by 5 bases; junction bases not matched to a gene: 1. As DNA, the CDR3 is TGTGCCACCAGCAGAGGAGGGGGCAATGAAAAACTGTTTTTT. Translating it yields CATSRGGGNEKLFF.

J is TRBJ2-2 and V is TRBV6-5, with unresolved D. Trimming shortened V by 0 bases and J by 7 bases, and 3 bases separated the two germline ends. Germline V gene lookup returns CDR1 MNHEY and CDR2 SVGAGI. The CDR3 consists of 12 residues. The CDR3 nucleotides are TGTGCCAGCAGTTACTCGTACGGGGAGCTGTTTTTT. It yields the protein CASSYSYGELFF.

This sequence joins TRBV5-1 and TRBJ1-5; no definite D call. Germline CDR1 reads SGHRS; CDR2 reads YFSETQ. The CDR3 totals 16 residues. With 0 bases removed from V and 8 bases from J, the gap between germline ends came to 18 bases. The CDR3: CASSLGPNMGIEPQHF. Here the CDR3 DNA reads TGCGCCAGCAGCTTGGGGCCTAACATGGGAATAGAGCCCCAGCATTTT.

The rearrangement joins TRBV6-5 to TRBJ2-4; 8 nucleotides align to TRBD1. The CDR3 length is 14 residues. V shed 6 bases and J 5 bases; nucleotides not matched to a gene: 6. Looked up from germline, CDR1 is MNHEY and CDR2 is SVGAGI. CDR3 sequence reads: CASSGTGGQNIQYF. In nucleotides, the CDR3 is TGTGCCAGCAGCGGTACAGGGGGGCAAAACATTCAGTACTTC.

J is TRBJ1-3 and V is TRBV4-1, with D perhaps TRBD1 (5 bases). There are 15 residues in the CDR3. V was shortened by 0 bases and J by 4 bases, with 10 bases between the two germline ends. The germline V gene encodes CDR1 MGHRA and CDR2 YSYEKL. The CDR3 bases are TGCGCCAGCAGCCAAGAAGGGACCGACGGAAACACCATATATTTT. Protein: CASSQEGTDGNTIYF.

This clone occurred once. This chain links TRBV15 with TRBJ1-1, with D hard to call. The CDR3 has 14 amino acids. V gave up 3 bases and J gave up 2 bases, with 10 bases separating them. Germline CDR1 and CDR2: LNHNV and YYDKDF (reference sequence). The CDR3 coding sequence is TGTGCCACCAGCAGTGGACCGTCTAACACTGAAGCTTTCTTT. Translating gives CATSSGPSNTEAFF.

This CDR3 reads CASSPGQFTDTQYF. Here the CDR3 DNA reads TGTGCCAGTAGCCCGGGACAGTTCACAGATACGCAGTATTTT. The chain links TRBV19 to TRBJ2-3; TRBD1 aligns across 7 bases. Losses at the gene ends were 6 bases for V and 2 bases for J; bases not matched to a gene: 5. This CDR3 has 14 residues. The germline gives CDR1 LNHDA, CDR2 SQIVND (reference sequence).

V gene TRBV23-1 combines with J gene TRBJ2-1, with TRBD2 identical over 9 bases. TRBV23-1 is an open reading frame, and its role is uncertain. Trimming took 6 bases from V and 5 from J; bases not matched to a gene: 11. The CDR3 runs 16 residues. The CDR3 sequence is CASRRRWREGDNEQFF. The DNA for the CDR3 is TGCGCCAGCAGGCGGAGGTGGCGGGAGGGTGACAATGAGCAGTTCTTC.

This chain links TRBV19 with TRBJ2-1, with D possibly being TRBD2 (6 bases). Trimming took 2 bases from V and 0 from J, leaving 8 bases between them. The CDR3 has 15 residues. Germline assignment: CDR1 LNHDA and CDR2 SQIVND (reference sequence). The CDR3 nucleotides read TGTGCCAGTAGTATACGGGAGAGCTCCTACAATGAGCAGTTCTTC. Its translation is CASSIRESSYNEQFF.

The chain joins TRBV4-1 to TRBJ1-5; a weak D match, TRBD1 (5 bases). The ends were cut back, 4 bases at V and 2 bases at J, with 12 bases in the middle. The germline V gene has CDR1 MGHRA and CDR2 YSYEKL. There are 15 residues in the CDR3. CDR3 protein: CASSPAGTGNQPQHF. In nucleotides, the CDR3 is TGCGCCAGCAGCCCAGCAGGGACTGGCAATCAGCCCCAGCATTTT.

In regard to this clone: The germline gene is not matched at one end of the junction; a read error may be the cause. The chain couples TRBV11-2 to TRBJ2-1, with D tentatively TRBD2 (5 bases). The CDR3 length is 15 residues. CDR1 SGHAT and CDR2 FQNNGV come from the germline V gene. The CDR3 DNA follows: TGTGCCAGCACCTTAGGAGGCGGATCTTACAATGAGCAGTTCTTC. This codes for CASTLGGGSYNEQFF.

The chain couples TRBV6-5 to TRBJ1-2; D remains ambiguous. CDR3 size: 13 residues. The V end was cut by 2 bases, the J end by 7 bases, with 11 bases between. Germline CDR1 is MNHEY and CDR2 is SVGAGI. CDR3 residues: CASSYPGRTGYTF. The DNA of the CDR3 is TGTGCCAGCAGTTACCCGGGAAGAACTGGCTACACCTTC.

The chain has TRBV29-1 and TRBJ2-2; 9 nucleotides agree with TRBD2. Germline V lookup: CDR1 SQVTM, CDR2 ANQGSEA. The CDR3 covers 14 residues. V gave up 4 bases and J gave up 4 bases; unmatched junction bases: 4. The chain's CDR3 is CSVVKAGGTGELFF. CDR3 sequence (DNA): TGCAGCGTTGTCAAAGCGGGAGGCACCGGGGAGCTGTTTTTT.

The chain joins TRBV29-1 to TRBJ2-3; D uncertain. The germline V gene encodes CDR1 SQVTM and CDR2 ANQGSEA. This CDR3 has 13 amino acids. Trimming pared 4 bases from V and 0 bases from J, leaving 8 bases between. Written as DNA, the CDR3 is TGCAGCGTTGTAATAACTAGCACAGATACGCAGTATTTT. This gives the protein CSVVITSTDTQYF.

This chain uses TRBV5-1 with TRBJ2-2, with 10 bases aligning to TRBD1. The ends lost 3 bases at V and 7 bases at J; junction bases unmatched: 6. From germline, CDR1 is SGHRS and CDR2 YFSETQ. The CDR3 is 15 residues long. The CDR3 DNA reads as TGCGCCAGCAGCTCAGTGACAGGGGGCAGCGGGGAGCTGTTTTTT. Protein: CASSSVTGGSGELFF.

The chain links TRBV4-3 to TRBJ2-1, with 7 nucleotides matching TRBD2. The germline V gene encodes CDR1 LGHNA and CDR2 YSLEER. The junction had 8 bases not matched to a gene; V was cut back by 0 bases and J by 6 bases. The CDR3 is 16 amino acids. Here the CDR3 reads CASSQEWAGETNEQFF. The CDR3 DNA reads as TGCGCCAGCAGCCAAGAGTGGGCGGGAGAGACCAATGAGCAGTTCTTC.